This entry is about one T cell receptor (beta chain). Its antigen remains unknown. This sample stems from a study of blood T cells in healthy people across ages. The second PCR ran about 7 to 12 cycles with a sample-barcoded 5' primer and J-beta primers. Each CDR3 protein is one row after TCRdb ran MiXCR on the 5' RACE reads. The data hold about 800,000 distinct CDR3 sequences, with roughly 64% observed a single time. The study isolated at least 6.5 million PBMCs from each sample. Findings of the study overall: Older age coincided with a roughly linear decline in TCR beta diversity per million T cells. Possibly confounding the expanded clonotype changes was the fact that donor CMV status was unknown. Investigators viewed diversity estimates from one million T cells as underestimates, the study reported.

CDR1 and CDR2 from the germline V gene are ENHRY and SYGVKD. The CDR3 loop spans 17 amino acids. Sequenced sample: blood. The receptor was derived from a young man in good health. The chain combines TRBV10-3 with TRBJ2-4; TRBD2 matches at 14 bases. The DNA end lines up better with TRBJ2-5; the J call may be wrong. CDR3 nucleotide sequence: TGTGCCATCAGTGAGTTGGGACTAGCGGGGGTCCGAGAGACCCAGTACTTC. It translates to CAISELGLAGVRETQYF.